What follows are 9 T cell receptor beta chains derived from one specimen sequenced in a study of blood T cell repertoires in COVID-19. TCRdb's copy holds only in-frame clones and misses some; the assay was immunoSEQ multiplex PCR. The profile shows under 250,000 clones, 83% of them singletons. Sequenced: peripheral blood. These TCRs come from a man aged 45 to 65 with active or convalescent COVID-19.

This clone was detected only a few times. The chain combines TRBV19 with TRBJ1-4; 8 bases agree with TRBD1. V lost 4 bases, J lost 5 bases, and 12 bases stayed unmatched. Per germline, CDR1 LNHDA and CDR2 SQIVND (reference sequence). This CDR3 region has 17 residues. In DNA, the CDR3 is TGTGCCAGTAGTAGGGTTCGACAGGGGCGTCGGAATGAAAAACTGTTTTTT. Residues: CASSRVRQGRRNEKLFF.

A word on this clone: The sample contains more than one DNA sequence encoding this CDR3. The rearrangement links TRBV5-1 to TRBJ1-2; 7 nucleotides match TRBD1. The V gene end was trimmed by 4 bases and the J gene end by 2 bases; junction bases not matched to a gene: 2. CDR1 and CDR2 (germline): SGHRS, YFSETQ. The CDR3 consists of 13 residues. The CDR3 nucleotides are TGCGCCAGCAGCCAGGGACAGAACTATGGCTACACCTTC. It is translated as CASSQGQNYGYTF.

The chain employs TRBV4-3 and TRBJ2-1; TRBD2 aligns across 8 bases. CDR3 length equals 17 residues. Losses at the gene ends were 1 base for V and 7 bases for J; bases not matched to a gene: 12. Germline lookup yields CDR1 LGHNA and CDR2 YSLEER. The chain's CDR3 is CASSQGLLGLVGNEQFF. Written as DNA, the CDR3 is TGCGCCAGCAGCCAAGGGCTTCTGGGACTAGTGGGGAATGAGCAGTTCTTC.

The rearrangement links TRBV19 to TRBJ1-5, with a tentative D call TRBD1 (5 bases). V was trimmed by 3 bases and J by 0 bases, leaving 9 bases between them. This CDR3 contains 15 residues. Germline-derived CDR1 and CDR2 are LNHDA and SQIVND (reference sequence). CDR3 sequence: CASSIFRDSNQPQHF. The CDR3 DNA sequence: TGTGCCAGTAGTATTTTCAGGGATAGCAATCAGCCCCAGCATTTT.

The chain carries TRBV18 and TRBJ1-2; 9 bases are shared with TRBD1. CDR3 length: 16 amino acids. V lost 3 bases to trimming and J lost 7 bases; unmatched junction nucleotides: 12. CDR1 and CDR2 (germline): KGHSH, LQKENI. As DNA, the CDR3 is TGTGCCAGCTCACCGCAGGAGGACAGGGGAAAAGGTGGCTACACCTTC. As protein: CASSPQEDRGKGGYTF. Complete variable domain (other parts from reference TRBV18 and TRBJ1-2): NAGVMQNPRHLVRRRGQEARLRCSPMKGHSHVYWYRQLPEEGLKFMVYLQKENIIDESGMPKERFSAEFPKEGPSILRIQQVVRGDSAAYFCASSPQEDRGKGGYTFGSGTRLTVV.

The chain combines TRBV3-1 (or the pseudogene TRBV3-2) with TRBJ2-3; 14 bases align to TRBD2. From germline, CDR1 is LGHDT and CDR2 YNNKEL (reference sequence). This CDR3 is 17 amino acids long. J was trimmed by 3 bases and V by 4 bases; bases with no gene match: 6. The CDR3 DNA is TGTGCCAGCAGCCCACCGACTAGCGGGGGGGGTACAGATACGCAGTATTTT. Translation: CASSPPTSGGGTDTQYF.

The chain joins TRBV5-1 to TRBJ1-4; D might be TRBD1 (6 bases). Deletions cut 0 bases from V and 6 bases from J, with 9 bases between. The CDR3 consists of 14 residues. Germline CDR1 and CDR2: SGHRS and YFSETQ. In DNA, the CDR3 is TGCGCCAGCAGCTTGGCTGGGGGCGATGAAAAACTGTTTTTT. Amino acids: CASSLAGGDEKLFF.

The chain combines TRBV5-1 with TRBJ2-5; 8 bases map to TRBD1. Germline V CDR1 and CDR2: SGHRS, YFSETQ. CDR3 length: 19 residues. V lost 0 bases to trimming and J lost 1 base; unmatched junction nucleotides: 14. CDR3 DNA: TGCGCCAGCAGCTTGGGGCAGACAGGGGCCAGGACATTCCAAGAGACCCAGTACTTC. It encodes CASSLGQTGARTFQETQYF.

V and J are TRBV29-1 and TRBJ2-6; D not certain. The length of the CDR3 is 13 residues. Trimming cost V 4 bases and J 5 bases, with 9 bases left between them. Germline CDR1 reads SQVTM; CDR2 reads ANQGSEA. This CDR3 reads CSVVLLRANVLTF. In DNA, the CDR3 is TGCAGCGTTGTCCTCCTACGGGCCAACGTCCTGACTTTC.